The source of this TCR beta chain is a study of blood T cell repertoires in COVID-19. The wider study: Donors in the United States, Italy and Spain gave samples during acute or convalescent COVID-19. PBMCs, B-cell-depleted T cells, or T cells provided the cDNA or gDNA that made up the material.

Sequenced by immunoSEQ multiplex PCR; TCRdb stores in-frame clones only, minus some. Of roughly 150,000 clones detected, 60% to 85% appear once; the ten largest clones hold approximately 8%. Sequenced material: peripheral blood. The TCR sequence derives from a man aged 60-69 years with acute or convalescent COVID-19.

The CDR3: CAAPGKQGSYEQYF. The CDR3, as DNA: TGTGCCGCCCCAGGGAAACAGGGGTCCTACGAGCAGTACTTC. The chain carries TRBV2 and TRBJ2-7; TRBD1 matches at 7 bases. Germline V gene data show CDR1 as SNHLY and CDR2 as FYNNEI. V shed 11 bases and J 1 base; nucleotides not matched to a gene: 11. This CDR3 is 14 amino acids long.